The clone carrying this TCR beta chain came up many times. This entry is derived from a study of T cells in Graves' hyperthyroidism and ophthalmopathy. Template material for amplifying TCR beta CDR3 regions consisted of RNA transcripts. The TCR CDR3 was amplified in a first-round RT-PCR using the HTBI primer set. TCRdb re-analysed the multiplex PCR reads in MiXCR, keeping a single row per CDR3 protein. The data contain hundreds of thousands of distinct CDR3 sequences, approximately 13% of them singletons. Recently diagnosed hyperthyroidism of less than 2 months' duration affected patients aged 18 to 65. Diagnosis rested on symptoms, serum thyroxine and TRAb, thyroid ultrasound, and orbital computed tomography. PBMCs came from 10 ml fresh peripheral blood. The sequence was obtained from a young woman with Graves' hyperthyroidism that later progressed to Graves' ophthalmopathy. Sequenced input: blood.

CDR3 coding DNA: TGTGCCAGTAGTGATCCCCCCGCGGGAGCGACTAATGAAAAACTGTTTTTT. Its protein product is CASSDPPAGATNEKLFF. The rearrangement uses TRBV19 and TRBJ1-4; D not certain. Trimming shortened V by 5 bases and J by 2 bases, and 18 bases separated the two germline ends. The CDR3 is 17 amino acids. Germline CDR1 is LNHDA and CDR2 is SQIVND (reference sequence).